Following are 2 T cell receptor beta chains from one sample sequenced in a study of shared clonotypes between healthy human individuals. Libraries were prepared by immunoSEQ multiplex PCR; TCRdb keeps only in-frame clonotypes and omits some of them. Of about 480,000 clones listed, roughly 79% are singletons. What was sequenced was PBMCs. These receptors were collected from a woman between 40 and 55 years old in good health. Some clones in this sample may be carry-over from other donors' samples.

CDR3 in amino acids: CASRDRGIDYEQYF. The CDR3 DNA reads TGTGCCAGCAGGGACAGGGGCATCGACTACGAGCAGTACTTC. The chain uses TRBV27 and TRBJ2-7; TRBD1 matches at 9 bases. Unmatched junction bases numbered 6, after V lost 6 bases and J lost 3 bases. The germline V gene has CDR1 MNHEY and CDR2 SMNVEV (reference sequence). There are 14 residues in the CDR3.

The chain combines TRBV7-8 with TRBJ2-7, with TRBD1 identical over 8 bases. Germline V gives CDR1 SGHVS, CDR2 FQNEAQ. The CDR3 is 17 residues long. Trimming took 5 bases from V and 4 from J; bases not matched to a gene: 16. The CDR3 nucleotides read TGTGCCAGCAGCACAGGACAGGGCCCAGCAACACTTTACGAGCAGTACTTC. This codes for CASSTGQGPATLYEQYF.